This T cell receptor (beta chain) is from a study of blood T cell repertoires in COVID-19. Clones were read by immunoSEQ multiplex PCR, and TCRdb kept only the in-frame ones, dropping some. The table shows some 150,000 clones, with roughly 88% occurring only once. Germline values: CDR1 SSHAT, CDR2 FNYEAQ (reference sequence). This CDR3 region has 14 residues. With 0 bases removed from V and 3 bases from J, the gap between germline ends came to 9 bases. The receptor's source is a woman in her 50s with acute or convalescent COVID-19. Sequenced: peripheral blood. This chain links TRBV7-7 with TRBJ2-7, with D perhaps TRBD1 (6 bases). CDR3 sequence reads: CASSLALQGYEQYF. CDR3 DNA sequence: TGTGCCAGCAGCTTAGCCTTACAGGGCTACGAGCAGTACTTC.